Below are 25 T cell receptor beta chains sequenced from a single sample in a study of CD8 T cells in ankylosing spondylitis. TCRdb independently ran MiXCR on the 5' RACE reads; one entry per CDR3 protein. The sample has 300,000 to 350,000 distinct CDR3 sequences, around 20% seen once. Sequencing used blood, either unsorted or a sorted T cell fraction (not recorded which). These receptors all come from a female donor with ankylosing spondylitis or in good health (not recorded which).

This clonotype was observed a handful of times. The gene calls are TRBV20-1 and TRBJ1-1; 8 bases agree with TRBD1. Per germline, CDR1 DFQATT and CDR2 SNEGSKA (reference sequence). The ends lost 0 bases at V and 12 bases at J; junction bases unmatched: 6. This CDR3 region has 12 residues. DNA for the CDR3: TGCAGTGCTAGAGATCCCGGACAGGGAACTTTCTTT. Translation gives CSARDPGQGTFF.

This clonotype was counted between two and nine times. The rearrangement uses TRBV6-2 or TRBV6-3 and TRBJ1-5; perhaps TRBD1 as D (6 bases). This CDR3 is 15 amino acids long. The germline V gene encodes CDR1 MNHEY and CDR2 SVGEGT. Trimming pared 8 bases from V and 7 bases from J, leaving 21 bases between. The CDR3 here is CASRSFSGGHQPQHF. The CDR3 DNA is TGTGCCAGCCGTTCGTTTTCGGGGGGCCACCAGCCCCAGCATTTT.

V usage is TRBV20-1 and J usage is TRBJ2-3, with D tentatively TRBD1 or TRBD2 (6 bases each). Germline CDR1 is DFQATT and CDR2 is SNEGSKA (reference sequence). Trimming cost V 3 bases and J 4 bases, with 20 bases left between them. This CDR3 is built from 16 residues. CDR3 amino acids: CSASGSGPGAADTQYF. In nucleotides, the CDR3 is TGCAGTGCTAGCGGTAGCGGCCCAGGGGCGGCAGATACGCAGTATTTT.

This clonotype occurred a few times. The chain links TRBV11-3 to TRBJ2-5; D is undetermined. Germline CDR1 reads SGHNT; CDR2 reads YENEEA. V lost 1 base and J 3 bases, leaving 6 bases between the germline ends. CDR3 length: 13 amino acids. In DNA, the CDR3 is TGTGCCAGCAGCTTAGGTTCTGAAGAGACCCAGTACTTC. Protein product: CASSLGSEETQYF.

The V gene is TRBV19, the J gene TRBJ2-3; maybe TRBD2 (5 bases). The CDR3 has 14 amino acids. Looked up from germline, CDR1 is LNHDA and CDR2 is SQIVND (reference sequence). V was clipped by 6 bases and J by 2 bases, with 12 bases between them. In DNA form, the CDR3 reads TGTGCCAGTAGGTTCCGGGATTCCACAGATACGCAGTATTTT. Translating it yields CASRFRDSTDTQYF. The full variable domain, with the rest looked up from reference TRBV19 and TRBJ2-3, is DGGITQSPKYLFRKEGQNVTLSCEQNLNHDAMYWYRQDPGQGLRLIYYSQIVNDFQKGDIAEGYSVSREKKESFPLTVTSAQKNPTAFYLCASRFRDSTDTQYFGPGTRLTVL.

This clonotype was counted a few times. The chain employs TRBV4-2 and TRBJ2-7; 8 bases agree with TRBD2. This CDR3 is 15 amino acids long. V shed 0 bases, J shed 6 bases, and the junction held 7 bases outside the gene matches. Germline V lookup: CDR1 LGHNA, CDR2 YNFKEQ. The CDR3 loop is CASSQDISGRGEQYF. The CDR3 DNA follows: TGTGCCAGCAGCCAAGATATAAGCGGGAGAGGCGAGCAGTACTTC.

The chain recombines TRBV5-5 with TRBJ2-1, with D possibly being TRBD2 (6 bases). CDR3 length: 15 residues. In germline, CDR1 is SGHKS, CDR2 YYEKEE (reference sequence). Trimming shortened V by 2 bases and J by 4 bases, and 13 bases separated the two germline ends. The CDR3 DNA reads TGTGCCAGCAGCTTCCGGGACTTCTCTTACAATGAGCAGTTCTTC. Translating it yields CASSFRDFSYNEQFF.

V and J are TRBV10-3 and TRBJ1-2; D is possibly TRBD1 (6 bases). The germline CDR1 and CDR2 sequences are ENHRY and SYGVKD. Trimming stripped 10 bases from V and 6 bases from J, with 21 bases between. The CDR3 length is 14 residues. In DNA form, the CDR3 reads TGTGCCAATTGGGGGGGCGGCGGCACCGATGGCTACACCTTC. Protein: CANWGGGGTDGYTF.

The table lists this clonotype with a few counts. The rearrangement uses TRBV6-2 or TRBV6-3 and TRBJ2-2; either TRBD1 or TRBD2 may supply D (5 bases each). CDR1 MNHEY and CDR2 SVGEGT come from the germline V gene. The CDR3 spans 15 residues. V lost 6 bases to trimming and J lost 2 bases, with 13 bases between them. The CDR3 loop reads CASRTGTSNTGELFF. DNA of the CDR3: TGTGCCAGCAGGACCGGGACCAGTAACACCGGGGAGCTGTTTTTT.

This clonotype was seen a few times. The chain uses TRBV29-1 and TRBJ2-2; D may correspond to TRBD1 or TRBD2 (5 bases each). The CDR3 spans 13 residues. Deletions cut 4 bases from V and 7 bases from J, with 13 bases between. CDR1 SQVTM and CDR2 ANQGSEA come from the germline V gene. CDR3 in amino acids: CSVGGVTYGELFF. The CDR3, as DNA: TGCAGCGTTGGAGGGGTAACCTACGGGGAGCTGTTTTTT.

This chain uses TRBV7-3 with TRBJ2-3; 8 positions match TRBD1. The germline CDR1 and CDR2 sequences are SGHTA and FQGTGA. The V and J ends lost 2 bases and 4 bases, in that order; junction bases with no gene match: 2. The CDR3 is made up of 14 amino acids. CDR3 in amino acids: CASSLQGASDTQYF. CDR3 DNA sequence: TGTGCCAGCAGCTTACAGGGGGCCTCAGATACGCAGTATTTT.

This clonotype appeared a few times. The CDR3 nucleotides read TGTGCCAGCAGTTCGGCGGGTGTTTCCTACAATGAGCAGTTCTTC. This gives the protein CASSSAGVSYNEQFF. The rearrangement joins TRBV7-9 to TRBJ2-1; possible D gene TRBD2, 5 bases. Trimming took 6 bases from V and 1 from J, leaving 13 bases between them. Germline assignment: CDR1 SEHNR and CDR2 FQNEAQ (reference sequence). This CDR3 spans 15 amino acids.

Only a few counts were recorded for this clonotype. The genes are TRBV20-1 and TRBJ2-7, with 10 nucleotides matching TRBD1. Trimming at V came to 3 bases and at J to 2 bases, leaving 4 bases not matched to a gene. The CDR3 is 14 amino acids. Germline assignment: CDR1 DFQATT and CDR2 SNEGSKA (reference sequence). This CDR3 is CSASHGQGAYEQYF. The CDR3 DNA is TGCAGTGCTAGTCACGGACAGGGGGCCTACGAGCAGTACTTC.

This rearrangement joins TRBV11-3 to TRBJ2-7, with D unresolved. This CDR3 is built from 13 residues. Per the germline V gene, CDR1 is SGHNT and CDR2 is YENEEA. V was trimmed by 3 bases and J by 4 bases, leaving 10 bases between them. This chain's CDR3 is CASSLRTIYEQYF. The CDR3 coding sequence is TGTGCCAGCAGCTTGAGGACCATTTACGAGCAGTACTTC. Looking up the rest from reference TRBV11-3 and TRBJ2-7 gives the full variable domain: EAGVVQSPRYKIIEKKQPVAFWCNPISGHNTLYWYLQNLGQGPELLIRYENEEAVDDSQLPKDRFSAERLKGVDSTLKIQPAELGDSAVYLCASSLRTIYEQYFGPGTRLTVT.

The chain is built from TRBV28 and TRBJ2-5; tentative D call: TRBD2 (6 bases). Trimming took off 7 bases at V and 0 bases at J, with 12 bases between the two ends. Looked up from germline, CDR1 is MDHEN and CDR2 is SYDVKM. This CDR3 has 14 amino acids. The CDR3 protein is CASTPLADQETQYF. CDR3 bases: TGTGCCAGCACCCCCTTAGCGGACCAAGAGACCCAGTACTTC.

The sample holds many counts of this clonotype. V and J are TRBV12-3 or TRBV12-4 and TRBJ2-5; 7 bases are a match to TRBD1. The CDR3 runs 13 residues. V shed 7 bases and J 2 bases; nucleotides not matched to a gene: 4. CDR3 amino acids: CASKKGQQETQYF. As DNA, the CDR3 is TGTGCCAGCAAAAAGGGACAGCAAGAGACCCAGTACTTC.

In its sample, this clonotype was seen a few times. The J gene is TRBJ2-5, the V gene TRBV5-1, with TRBD1 identical over 7 bases. The germline CDR1 and CDR2 sequences are SGHRS and YFSETQ. The CDR3 extends over 16 amino acids. V shed 4 bases, J shed 1 base, and the junction held 10 bases outside the gene matches. CDR3 coding DNA: TGCGCCAGCAGCCTACAGGGGCCTTACCTCCAAGAGACCCAGTACTTC. Amino acid sequence: CASSLQGPYLQETQYF.

Only a few counts were recorded for this clonotype. The chain uses TRBV10-3 and TRBJ2-5; D is perhaps TRBD2 (5 bases). The CDR3 has 14 amino acids. The V gene lost 0 bases and the J gene lost 7 bases, with 12 bases spanning the gap. CDR1 is ENHRY, CDR2 SYGVKD, per germline. This chain's CDR3 is CAISESAGAGTQYF. CDR3 DNA: TGTGCCATCAGTGAGTCGGCGGGCGCAGGGACCCAGTACTTC.

The chain recombines TRBV6-2 or TRBV6-3 with TRBJ1-6; D remains ambiguous. The germline V gene has CDR1 MNHEY and CDR2 SVGEGT. Trimming stripped 2 bases from V and 7 bases from J, with 9 bases between. This CDR3 comprises 14 residues. The CDR3 sequence is CASSYLERNSPLHF. The CDR3 coding sequence is TGTGCCAGCAGTTACCTCGAGAGGAATTCACCCCTCCACTTT.

This clonotype appeared a few times. V is TRBV18 and J is TRBJ1-6, with 8 bases that match TRBD1. From germline, CDR1 is KGHSH and CDR2 LQKENI. Trimming removed 3 bases from V and 10 bases from J; junction bases left unmatched: 8. The CDR3 consists of 15 residues. Here the CDR3 DNA reads TGTGCCAGCTCACCGACAGGGGTATTAGGATCACCCCTCCACTTT. It specifies CASSPTGVLGSPLHF.

Details on this clonotype: One junction end does not reproduce the germline sequence, and a read error may be involved. The chain has TRBV7-8 and TRBJ2-1, with unresolved D. Germline assignment: CDR1 SGHVS and CDR2 FQNEAQ. This CDR3 is 12 amino acids long. CDR3 sequence (DNA): TGTGCCAGCAGTTTTGGGAACAATGAGCAGTTATTC. The encoded protein is CASSFGNNEQLF.

This clonotype was counted a few times. Here the CDR3 reads CASKTGGRDEQYF. CDR3 DNA sequence: TGTGCCAGCAAAACAGGGGGCAGGGACGAGCAGTACTTC. The V gene is TRBV27, the J gene TRBJ2-7; 9 bases are a match to TRBD1. Germline CDR1 is MNHEY and CDR2 is SMNVEV (reference sequence). V lost 7 bases, J lost 5 bases, and 6 bases stayed unmatched. The CDR3 runs to 13 residues.

This chain uses TRBV9 with TRBJ2-1; a possible D gene is TRBD1 (7 bases). This CDR3 comprises 16 residues. Germline loops: CDR1 SGDLS, CDR2 YYNGEE. The V and J ends lost 0 bases and 6 bases respectively, with 16 bases between them. This CDR3 reads CASSVEGGGMGNEQFF. CDR3 DNA sequence: TGTGCCAGCAGCGTAGAAGGGGGCGGGATGGGCAATGAGCAGTTCTTC.

At least ten counts were recorded for this clonotype. The J gene is TRBJ2-1, the V gene TRBV12-3 or TRBV12-4; no clear D. This CDR3 comprises 11 residues. Trimming stripped 6 bases from V and 8 bases from J, with 8 bases between. CDR3 region: CASRGWYEQFF. DNA of the CDR3: TGTGCCAGCAGGGGGTGGTATGAGCAGTTCTTC.

CDR3 DNA: TGTGCCAGCAGCTTAGCGCCCGGGCAGCCCAAAAACATTCAGTACTTC. Its translation is CASSLAPGQPKNIQYF. The chain joins TRBV7-8 to TRBJ2-4, with D unresolved. The V gene's germline CDR1 is SGHVS and CDR2 FQNEAQ. V lost 0 bases to trimming and J lost 2 bases, with 11 bases between them. The CDR3 loop spans 16 amino acids.